The T cell receptor beta chain described here comes from a study of blood T cells in healthy people across ages. Study-level points and caveats: Strongly correlated with naive T cell percentage was TCR beta diversity.

Germline lookup yields CDR1 DFQATT and CDR2 SNEGSKA (reference sequence). The CDR3 contains 16 residues. V trimming: 3 bases; J trimming: 5 bases; junction bases outside the gene matches: 11. A sample-barcoded 5' primer and a J-beta primer mix were used in a second PCR of roughly 6 to 11 cycles. TCRdb independently ran MiXCR on the 5' RACE reads; one entry per CDR3 protein. The sample consists of around 1.5 million distinct CDR3 sequences, about 43% of them appearing once. As regards this clonotype: Its antigen is unidentified.

This chain uses TRBV20-1 with TRBJ2-5, with 11 bases matching TRBD2. The origin of this receptor is a woman under 30 in good health. Sequencing was done on a sample of blood. CDR3 nucleotides: TGCAGTGCTAGCCTAGCGGGAGGACTTATTGAGGAGACCCAGTACTTC. This codes for CSASLAGGLIEETQYF.